One and the same sample provided the 14 T cell receptor beta chains below, sequenced in a study of OX40 agonist ivuxolimab in advanced cancers. Sequencing was performed with immunoSEQ multiplex PCR; in TCRdb, only in-frame clones are kept and a portion is missing. The data show more than 60,000 clones, around 86% seen once. Material: CD4+ or CD8+ T cells sorted from blood, obtained in a trial of the OX40 agonist ivuxolimab. Receptors were obtained from an adult with an advanced solid tumor such as melanoma, head and neck, liver or kidney cancer.

The rearrangement links TRBV7-2 to TRBJ1-2, with 10 positions matching TRBD1. Trimming cost V 3 bases and J 4 bases; bases outside gene matches: 2. Germline V gene lookup returns CDR1 SGHTA and CDR2 FQGNSA. The CDR3 has 14 amino acids. The CDR3 protein is CASSLGQGRYGYTF. The CDR3 DNA reads TGTGCCAGCAGCTTGGGACAGGGGCGCTATGGCTACACCTTC.

This sequence joins TRBV19 and TRBJ2-6, with D hard to call. Germline CDR1 LNHDA, CDR2 SQIVND (reference sequence). Trimming removed 3 bases from V and 0 bases from J, with 9 bases in between. The CDR3 consists of 16 residues. CDR3 bases: TGTGCCAGTAGTATTGGTGGGTCCTCTGGGGCCAACGTCCTGACTTTC. This sequence encodes CASSIGGSSGANVLTF. Based on the CDR3 plus reference TRBV19 and TRBJ2-6, the full variable domain is DGGITQSPKYLFRKEGQNVTLSCEQNLNHDAMYWYRQDPGQGLRLIYYSQIVNDFQKGDIAEGYSVSREKKESFPLTVTSAQKNPTAFYLCASSIGGSSGANVLTFGAGSRLTVL.

The J gene is TRBJ1-4, the V gene TRBV28, with TRBD1 matching 9 bases. Losses at the gene ends were 6 bases for V and 7 bases for J; bases not matched to a gene: 18. The germline CDR1 and CDR2 sequences are MDHEN and SYDVKM. This CDR3 spans 18 amino acids. The CDR3 region has the DNA TGTGCCAGCAGCTACCGGGACAGGGCCCCAAGGAGGAGTGAAAAACTGTTTTTT. Translating it yields CASSYRDRAPRRSEKLFF. The whole variable domain, remainder taken from reference TRBV28 and TRBJ1-4, is DVKVTQSSRYLVKRTGEKVFLECVQDMDHENMFWYRQDPGLGLRLIYFSYDVKMKEKGDIPEGYSVSREKKERFSLILESASTNQTSMYLCASSYRDRAPRRSEKLFFGSGTQLSVL.

The chain links TRBV12-5 to TRBJ2-1; 8 nucleotides align to TRBD2. V lost 5 bases to trimming and J lost 10 bases; unmatched junction nucleotides: 10. In germline, CDR1 is LGHNT, CDR2 FRNRAP. The CDR3 extends over 14 amino acids. CDR3 sequence: CASGPRTSYNEQFF. The CDR3 region has the DNA TGTGCTAGTGGTCCCCGGACTAGCTATAACGAGCAGTTCTTC.

CDR3 amino acids: CASSLGVGPGDTQYF. In DNA form, the CDR3 reads TGTGCCAGCAGCTTAGGCGTGGGTCCGGGAGATACGCAGTATTTT. This chain links TRBV7-7 with TRBJ2-3; D is uncertain. CDR3 length: 15 amino acids. Germline loops: CDR1 SSHAT, CDR2 FNYEAQ (reference sequence). Deletions cut 1 base from V and 5 bases from J, with 13 bases between.

The chain couples TRBV5-1 to TRBJ1-2, with D perhaps matching TRBD1 (6 bases). The CDR3 is made up of 15 amino acids. Germline CDR1 reads SGHRS; CDR2 reads YFSETQ. The V gene lost 7 bases and the J gene lost 4 bases, with 20 bases spanning the gap. This CDR3 is CASRGTRTELYGYTF. The CDR3, as DNA: TGCGCCAGCCGCGGGACCCGGACAGAACTCTATGGCTACACCTTC.

The chain combines TRBV7-9 with TRBJ2-5, with no clear D. The CDR3 has 14 residues. The germline V gene has CDR1 SEHNR and CDR2 FQNEAQ (reference sequence). Trimming took off 6 bases at V and 4 bases at J, with 15 bases between the two ends. The CDR3 coding sequence is TGTGCCAGCAGTCTATCGACGTATGGAGAGACCCAGTACTTC. Protein sequence: CASSLSTYGETQYF. The full variable domain, with the rest looked up from reference TRBV7-9 and TRBJ2-5, is DTGVSQNPRHKITKRGQNVTFRCDPISEHNRLYWYRQTLGQGPEFLTYFQNEAQLEKSRLLSDRFSAERPKGSFSTLEIQRTEQGDSAMYLCASSLSTYGETQYFGPGTRLLVL.

The chain recombines TRBV19 with TRBJ2-2; D might be TRBD2 (5 bases). Germline CDR1 reads LNHDA; CDR2 reads SQIVND (reference sequence). Trimming cost V 7 bases and J 5 bases, with 11 bases left between them. This CDR3 is 13 amino acids long. CDR3 bases: TGTGCCAGTAATAGCGCGGATACCGGGGAGCTGTTTTTT. Translating it yields CASNSADTGELFF.

The J gene is TRBJ1-3, the V gene TRBV6-1; TRBD1 matches at 7 bases. The CDR3 is 14 residues long. Germline CDR1 is MNHNS and CDR2 is SASEGT. With V trimmed by 7 bases and J by 8 bases, 11 bases remained unmatched. Here the CDR3 DNA reads TGTGCCAGCATGTCAGGGGGTATGGCTTACACCATATATTTT. Its translation is CASMSGGMAYTIYF.

V is TRBV6-5 and J is TRBJ2-5; TRBD1 might be the D (6 bases). The CDR3 covers 12 residues. V lost 8 bases and J lost 5, with 12 bases in between. Germline-derived CDR1 and CDR2 are MNHEY and SVGAGI. CDR3 protein: CASGPGVETQYF. CDR3 DNA sequence: TGTGCCAGCGGCCCAGGGGTGGAGACCCAGTACTTC.

The chain carries TRBV5-1 and TRBJ2-2; possibly TRBD2 for D (6 bases). V lost 4 bases, J lost 5 bases, and 18 bases lay in between. The CDR3 is made up of 16 amino acids. In germline, CDR1 is SGHRS, CDR2 YFSETQ. The CDR3 spells CASSPAGSATTGELFF. In DNA, the CDR3 is TGCGCCAGCAGCCCCGCGGGGTCGGCGACGACCGGGGAGCTGTTTTTT. Supplemented by reference TRBV5-1 and TRBJ2-2, the full variable domain reads KAGVTQTPRYLIKTRGQQVTLSCSPISGHRSVSWYQQTPGQGLQFLFEYFSETQRNKGNFPGRFSGRQFSNSRSEMNVSTLELGDSALYLCASSPAGSATTGELFFGEGSRLTVL.

This chain links TRBV6-5 with TRBJ1-4, with D maybe TRBD1 (5 bases). The CDR3 runs to 13 residues. Per germline, CDR1 MNHEY and CDR2 SVGAGI. With 7 bases removed from V and 5 bases from J, the gap between germline ends came to 11 bases. The CDR3 bases are TGTGCCAGCAAGGGCAGGGCCAATGAAAAACTGTTTTTT. Protein: CASKGRANEKLFF.

This clone came up once. This rearrangement joins TRBV7-6 to TRBJ2-5, with TRBD2 matching over 15 bases. Trimming took 0 bases from V and 5 from J; bases not matched to a gene: 1. The CDR3 runs 16 residues. Germline assignment: CDR1 SGHVS and CDR2 FNYEAQ. CDR3: CASSLAGLAGGETQYF. The CDR3 DNA reads as TGTGCCAGCAGCTTAGCGGGACTAGCGGGAGGTGAGACCCAGTACTTC.

DNA for the CDR3: TGTGCCAGCCGCCCTGCGGACAACTTCGAGCCCCAGCATTTT. It is translated as CASRPADNFEPQHF. The chain uses TRBV6-5 and TRBJ1-5, with TRBD1 as a possible D gene (5 bases). The CDR3 runs 14 residues. Germline V lookup: CDR1 MNHEY, CDR2 SVGAGI. V was pared by 8 bases and J by 8 bases, with 19 bases between.